Below are 20 T cell receptor beta chains sequenced from a single sample in a study of blood T cell repertoires in COVID-19. Some clones are missing from TCRdb's copy, which holds only in-frame ones; the method was immunoSEQ multiplex PCR. The data show some 450,000 clones, roughly 90% seen once. Sequencing was done on a sample of peripheral blood. These receptors came from a man between 18 and 29 years old with COVID-19, enrolled during active disease.

The V gene is TRBV24-1, the J gene TRBJ2-1; 10 positions agree with TRBD2. The J segment lost 5 bases and the V segment lost 4 bases, leaving 7 bases of the junction unmatched. This CDR3 comprises 16 residues. Germline assignment: CDR1 KGHDR and CDR2 SFDVKD. CDR3 region: CATSDPLGTSDNEQFF. CDR3 coding DNA: TGTGCCACCAGTGACCCACTAGGGACTAGCGACAATGAGCAGTTCTTC.

The V and J genes are TRBV7-9 and TRBJ2-5, with a possible D match to TRBD2 (6 bases). Germline V gene sequence: CDR1 SEHNR, CDR2 FQNEAQ (reference sequence). CDR3 length: 13 residues. Trimming pared 5 bases from V and 2 bases from J, leaving 9 bases between. CDR3 nucleotide sequence: TGTGCCAGCAGCCATAGCGGTCAAGAGACCCAGTACTTC. As protein: CASSHSGQETQYF.

The rearrangement links TRBV12-3 or TRBV12-4 to TRBJ2-5; 7 bases map to TRBD1. This CDR3 contains 12 residues. V was clipped by 5 bases and J by 7 bases; unmatched bases: 4. The CDR3 nucleotides are TGTGCCAGCAGTACCCCAGGGGGGACCCAGTACTTC. This codes for CASSTPGGTQYF.

This sequence joins TRBV6-5 and TRBJ2-1; 8 positions match TRBD2. This CDR3 is 16 amino acids long. From germline, CDR1 is MNHEY and CDR2 SVGAGI. J lost 4 bases, V lost 0 bases, and 5 bases had no gene match. The CDR3 coding sequence is TGTGCCAGCAGTTACTCCGCGGGGGGAGGGTACAATGAGCAGTTCTTC. Translated: CASSYSAGGGYNEQFF.

This clone came up a few times. The chain couples TRBV7-6 to TRBJ1-3; D perhaps matches TRBD1 (6 bases). V dropped 5 bases and J dropped 0 bases, with 8 bases sitting between them. The CDR3 contains 14 residues. Germline CDR1 is SGHVS and CDR2 is FNYEAQ. CDR3 bases: TGTGCCAGCAGCACAGGGCACTCTGGAAACACCATATATTTT. It yields the protein CASSTGHSGNTIYF.

The chain recombines TRBV19 with TRBJ1-5; D perhaps matches TRBD1 (6 bases). V was trimmed by 5 bases and J by 1 base, leaving 12 bases between them. The CDR3 length is 15 residues. Germline values: CDR1 LNHDA, CDR2 SQIVND (reference sequence). The CDR3 loop reads CASSYGGRSNQPQHF. DNA for the CDR3: TGTGCCAGTAGTTACGGGGGGCGAAGCAATCAGCCCCAGCATTTT.

This clone was recorded once. This chain joins TRBV4-1 and TRBJ2-7, with 8 bases matching TRBD1. The germline gives CDR1 MGHRA, CDR2 YSYEKL. With 1 base clipped from V and 2 bases from J, the junction kept 1 base outside the gene matches. This CDR3 is built from 14 residues. The chain's CDR3 is CASSQGDRPYEQYF. The CDR3 coding sequence is TGCGCCAGCAGCCAAGGGGACAGGCCCTACGAGCAGTACTTC.

The chain has TRBV11-2 and TRBJ2-7; 10 bases fit TRBD2. CDR1 SGHAT and CDR2 FQNNGV come from the germline V gene. The CDR3 has 14 amino acids. The V and J ends lost 3 bases and 3 bases, in that order; junction bases with no gene match: 2. The CDR3 region is CASSFIAGGYEQYF. CDR3 coding DNA: TGTGCCAGCAGCTTTATAGCGGGGGGCTACGAGCAGTACTTC.

The chain recombines TRBV5-5 with TRBJ1-5; 9 bases are a match to TRBD1. Trimming took 4 bases from V and 0 from J; bases not matched to a gene: 5. This CDR3 has 16 residues. Germline CDR1 and CDR2: SGHKS and YYEKEE (reference sequence). The CDR3 coding sequence is TGTGCCAGCAGCACAGGACAGGGGTATAGCAATCAGCCCCAGCATTTT. Protein product: CASSTGQGYSNQPQHF.

V is TRBV6-6 and J is TRBJ2-1; 9 nucleotides line up with TRBD2. Per germline, CDR1 MNHNY and CDR2 SVGAGI (reference sequence). There are 14 residues in the CDR3. Losses at the gene ends were 9 bases for V and 6 bases for J; bases not matched to a gene: 9. CDR3 region: CASRTSENSNEQFF. The CDR3 bases are TGTGCCAGTCGGACTAGCGAGAACTCCAATGAGCAGTTCTTC.

The chain links TRBV12-3 or TRBV12-4 to TRBJ1-5; D is undetermined. The CDR3 runs 12 residues. V lost 5 bases, J lost 5 bases, and 7 bases lay in between. The CDR3 region is CASSPSYQPQHF. CDR3 coding DNA: TGTGCCAGCAGTCCCTCCTATCAGCCCCAGCATTTT.

The chain joins TRBV30 to TRBJ1-2, with D tentatively TRBD1 (5 bases). The V and J ends lost 2 bases and 2 bases respectively, with 9 bases between them. The CDR3 is made up of 13 amino acids. The germline CDR1 and CDR2 sequences are GTSNPN and SVGIG (reference sequence). CDR3 protein: CAWSPSGNYGYTF. The CDR3 nucleotides read TGTGCCTGGAGTCCCTCAGGGAACTATGGCTACACCTTC.

This rearrangement joins TRBV9 to TRBJ1-1; 8 nucleotides agree with TRBD1. The CDR3 runs to 16 residues. V lost 3 bases, J lost 5 bases, and 12 bases stayed unmatched. Germline lookup yields CDR1 SGDLS and CDR2 YYNGEE. CDR3 sequence: CASSAKRDRGGTEAFF. The CDR3 DNA follows: TGTGCCAGCAGCGCCAAACGAGACAGGGGTGGGACTGAAGCTTTCTTT.

This clone was seen a handful of times. The chain links TRBV9 to TRBJ2-2, with 7 positions matching TRBD1. This CDR3 spans 16 amino acids. Germline CDR1 reads SGDLS; CDR2 reads YYNGEE. The V segment lost 0 bases and the J segment 7 bases; nucleotides outside the gene matches: 9. CDR3 in DNA: TGTGCCAGCAGCGTAGGGACAGGTGGAGGATACGGGGAGCTGTTTTTT. Its protein product is CASSVGTGGGYGELFF.

The chain joins TRBV30 to TRBJ2-7, with 11 bases identical to TRBD2. J gave up 6 bases and V 3 bases, and 4 bases lay outside the gene matches. This CDR3 comprises 13 residues. Germline-derived CDR1 and CDR2 are GTSNPN and SVGIG (reference sequence). The DNA for the CDR3 is TGTGCCTGGAGGCTAGCGGGAGGTTTCGAGCAGTACTTC. Amino acid sequence: CAWRLAGGFEQYF.

V is TRBV15 and J is TRBJ1-1; D may be TRBD1 (6 bases). CDR3 length equals 16 residues. V gave up 0 bases and J gave up 3 bases, with 14 bases separating them. Germline CDR1 reads LNHNV; CDR2 reads YYDKDF (reference sequence). The CDR3: CATSRDLGQTYTEAFF. The CDR3 DNA follows: TGTGCCACCAGCAGAGATCTCGGACAGACATACACTGAAGCTTTCTTT.

The chain employs TRBV30 and TRBJ1-5; 7 positions agree with TRBD1. The CDR3 spans 22 residues. CDR1 and CDR2 from the germline V gene are GTSNPN and SVGIG (reference sequence). Trimming took 1 base from V and 3 from J; bases not matched to a gene: 27. DNA for the CDR3: TGTGCCTGGAGTGGAGGGGACAGTAAAATCCCGGCTCCGCTCGGAGACAATCAGCCCCAGCATTTT. The encoded protein is CAWSGGDSKIPAPLGDNQPQHF.

The chain carries TRBV5-1 and TRBJ2-1; the D gene is possibly TRBD2 (6 bases). The CDR3 has 16 residues. The V gene's germline CDR1 is SGHRS and CDR2 YFSETQ. V lost 0 bases and J lost 7, with 17 bases in between. This CDR3 is CASSLAPGVLGNEQFF. The CDR3 nucleotides are TGCGCCAGCAGCTTGGCCCCGGGAGTCCTGGGGAATGAGCAGTTCTTC.

The rearrangement joins TRBV4-1 to TRBJ2-1; D perhaps matches TRBD1 (6 bases). Trimming removed 1 base from V and 7 bases from J, with 8 bases in between. The germline CDR1 and CDR2 sequences are MGHRA and YSYEKL. The CDR3 is made up of 13 amino acids. CDR3 coding DNA: TGCGCCAGCAGCCAAGTCCAGGGGAATGAGCAGTTCTTC. Protein sequence: CASSQVQGNEQFF.

The V call is TRBV27, the J call TRBJ2-7, with D maybe TRBD1 (6 bases). Germline V gives CDR1 MNHEY, CDR2 SMNVEV (reference sequence). V lost 3 bases and J lost 3, with 9 bases in between. This CDR3 region has 13 residues. CDR3 in amino acids: CASSFGQYYEQYF. As DNA, the CDR3 is TGTGCCAGCAGTTTTGGACAGTACTACGAGCAGTACTTC.